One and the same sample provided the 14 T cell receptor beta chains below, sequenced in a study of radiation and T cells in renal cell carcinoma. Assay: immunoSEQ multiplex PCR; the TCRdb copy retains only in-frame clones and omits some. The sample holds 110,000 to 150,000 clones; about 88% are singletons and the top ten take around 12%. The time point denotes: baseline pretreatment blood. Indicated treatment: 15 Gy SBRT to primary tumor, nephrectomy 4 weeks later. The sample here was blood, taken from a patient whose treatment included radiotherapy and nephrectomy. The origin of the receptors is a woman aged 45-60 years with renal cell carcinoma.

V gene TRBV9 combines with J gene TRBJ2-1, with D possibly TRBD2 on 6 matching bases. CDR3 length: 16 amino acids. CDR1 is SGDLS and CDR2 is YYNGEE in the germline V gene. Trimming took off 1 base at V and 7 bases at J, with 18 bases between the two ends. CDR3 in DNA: TGTGCCAGCAGCGTATTCCCCTCGTCTGGGGGGAATGAGCAGTTCTTC. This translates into CASSVFPSSGGNEQFF.

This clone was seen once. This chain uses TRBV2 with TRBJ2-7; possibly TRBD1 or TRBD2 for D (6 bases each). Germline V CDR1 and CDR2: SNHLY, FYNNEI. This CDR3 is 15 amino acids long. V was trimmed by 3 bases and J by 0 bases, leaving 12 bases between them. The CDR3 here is CASSDEGGSSYEQYF. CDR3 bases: TGTGCCAGCAGTGATGAGGGGGGCAGCTCCTACGAGCAGTACTTC.

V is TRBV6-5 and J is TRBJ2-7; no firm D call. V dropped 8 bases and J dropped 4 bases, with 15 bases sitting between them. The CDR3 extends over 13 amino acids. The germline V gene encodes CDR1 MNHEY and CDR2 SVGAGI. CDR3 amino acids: CASRKGSPYEQYF. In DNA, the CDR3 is TGTGCCAGCCGGAAGGGCAGTCCTTACGAGCAGTACTTC.

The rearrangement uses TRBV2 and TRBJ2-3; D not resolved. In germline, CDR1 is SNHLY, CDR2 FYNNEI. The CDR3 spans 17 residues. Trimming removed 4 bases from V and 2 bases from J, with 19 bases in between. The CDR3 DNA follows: TGTGCCAGCAGTGCCAGCCGTAGCCTACCCCCCACAGATACGCAGTATTTT. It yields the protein CASSASRSLPPTDTQYF.

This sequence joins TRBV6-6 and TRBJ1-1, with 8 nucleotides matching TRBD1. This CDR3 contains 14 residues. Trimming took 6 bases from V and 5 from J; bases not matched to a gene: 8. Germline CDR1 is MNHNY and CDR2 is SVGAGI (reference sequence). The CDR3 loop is CASSPNRGGTEAFF. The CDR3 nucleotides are TGTGCCAGCAGCCCCAACAGGGGGGGTACTGAAGCTTTCTTT.

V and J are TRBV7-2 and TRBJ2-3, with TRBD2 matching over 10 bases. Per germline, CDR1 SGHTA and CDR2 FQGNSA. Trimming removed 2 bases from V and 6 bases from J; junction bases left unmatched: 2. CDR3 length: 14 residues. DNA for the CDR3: TGTGCCAGCAGCTTAACTAGCGGGGTTGATACGCAGTATTTT. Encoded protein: CASSLTSGVDTQYF.

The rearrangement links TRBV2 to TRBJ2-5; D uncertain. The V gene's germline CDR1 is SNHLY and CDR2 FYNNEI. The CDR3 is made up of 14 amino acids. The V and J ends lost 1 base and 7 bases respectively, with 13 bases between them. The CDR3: CASSEVLSWGTQYF. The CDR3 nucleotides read TGTGCCAGCAGTGAAGTGCTCAGTTGGGGGACCCAGTACTTC.

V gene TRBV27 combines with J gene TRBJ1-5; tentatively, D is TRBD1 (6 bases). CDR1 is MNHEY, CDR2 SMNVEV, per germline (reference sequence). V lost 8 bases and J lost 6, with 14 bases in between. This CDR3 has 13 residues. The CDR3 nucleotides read TGTGCCAGCTGCGACAGGCTTTGTCAGCCCCAGCATTTT. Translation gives CASCDRLCQPQHF.

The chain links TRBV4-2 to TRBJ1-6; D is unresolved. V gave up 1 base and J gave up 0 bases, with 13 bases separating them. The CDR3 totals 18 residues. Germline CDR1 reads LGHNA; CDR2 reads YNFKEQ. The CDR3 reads CASSQGTGISSYNSPLHF. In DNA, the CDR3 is TGTGCCAGCAGCCAAGGGACCGGGATCAGCTCCTATAATTCACCCCTCCACTTT.

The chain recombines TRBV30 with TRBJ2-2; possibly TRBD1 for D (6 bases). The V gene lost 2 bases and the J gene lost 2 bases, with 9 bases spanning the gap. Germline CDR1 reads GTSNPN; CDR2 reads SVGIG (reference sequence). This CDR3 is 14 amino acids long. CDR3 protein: CAWSTGTNTGELFF. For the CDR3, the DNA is TGTGCCTGGAGTACAGGGACCAACACCGGGGAGCTGTTTTTT.

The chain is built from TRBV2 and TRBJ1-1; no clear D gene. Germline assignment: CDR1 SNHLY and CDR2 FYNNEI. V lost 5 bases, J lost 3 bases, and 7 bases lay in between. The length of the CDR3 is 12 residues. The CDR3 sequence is CASSPGYTEAFF. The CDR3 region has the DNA TGTGCCAGCAGTCCGGGGTACACTGAAGCTTTCTTT.

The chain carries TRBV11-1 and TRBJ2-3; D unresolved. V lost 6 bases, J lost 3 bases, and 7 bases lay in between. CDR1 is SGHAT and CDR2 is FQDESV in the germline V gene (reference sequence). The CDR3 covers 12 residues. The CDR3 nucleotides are TGTGCCAGCAGAACAAGAACAGATACGCAGTATTTT. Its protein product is CASRTRTDTQYF.

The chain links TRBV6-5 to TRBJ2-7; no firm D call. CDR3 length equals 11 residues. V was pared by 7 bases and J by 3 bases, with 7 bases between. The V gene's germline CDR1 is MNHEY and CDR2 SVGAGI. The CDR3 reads CASKDLYEQYF. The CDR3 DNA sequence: TGTGCCAGCAAAGATCTCTACGAGCAGTACTTC.

The CDR3 spells CASSLDFGTGNEQFF. The CDR3 region has the DNA TGCGCCAGCAGCTTGGATTTCGGCACCGGGAATGAGCAGTTCTTC. The rearrangement links TRBV5-1 to TRBJ2-1, with no clear D. V lost 0 bases and J 7 bases, leaving 14 bases between the germline ends. The CDR3 totals 15 residues. CDR1 is SGHRS, CDR2 YFSETQ, per germline.